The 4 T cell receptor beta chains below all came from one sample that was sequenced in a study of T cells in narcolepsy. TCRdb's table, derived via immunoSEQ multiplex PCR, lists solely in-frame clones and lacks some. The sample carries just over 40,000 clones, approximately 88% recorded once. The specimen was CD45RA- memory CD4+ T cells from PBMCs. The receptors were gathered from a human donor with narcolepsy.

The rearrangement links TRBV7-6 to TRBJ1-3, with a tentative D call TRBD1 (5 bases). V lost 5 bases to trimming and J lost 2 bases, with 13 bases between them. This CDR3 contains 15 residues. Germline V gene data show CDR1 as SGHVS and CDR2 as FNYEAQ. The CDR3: CASSPQGGAGNTIYF. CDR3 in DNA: TGTGCCAGCAGCCCCCAGGGAGGTGCTGGAAACACCATATATTTT.

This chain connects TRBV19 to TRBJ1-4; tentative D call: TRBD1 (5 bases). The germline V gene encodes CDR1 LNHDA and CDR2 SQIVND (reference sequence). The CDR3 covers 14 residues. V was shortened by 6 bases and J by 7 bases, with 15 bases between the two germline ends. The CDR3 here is CASRGREAGEKLFF. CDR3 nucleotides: TGTGCCAGTAGGGGGCGCGAAGCCGGTGAAAAACTGTTTTTT.

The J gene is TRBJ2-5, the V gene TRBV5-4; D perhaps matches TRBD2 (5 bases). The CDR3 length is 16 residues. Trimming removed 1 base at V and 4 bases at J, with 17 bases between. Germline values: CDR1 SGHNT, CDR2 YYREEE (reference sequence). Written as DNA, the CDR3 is TGTGCCAGCAGCTTGAACAGCGGCCCCGAGGTAGAGACCCAGTACTTC. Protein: CASSLNSGPEVETQYF.

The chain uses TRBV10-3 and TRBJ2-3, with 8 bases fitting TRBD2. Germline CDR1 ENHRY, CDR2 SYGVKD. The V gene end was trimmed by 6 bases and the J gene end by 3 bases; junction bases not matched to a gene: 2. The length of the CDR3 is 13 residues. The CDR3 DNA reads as TGTGCCATCAGGGCGGGAGGAACAGATACGCAGTATTTT. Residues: CAIRAGGTDTQYF.